These 3 T cell receptor beta chains share one sample of origin, sequenced in a study of OX40 agonist ivuxolimab in advanced cancers. Library construction relied on the immunoSEQ multiplex PCR assay. Imported from immuneACCESS, the table was reduced by TCRdb to in-frame sequences with V and J called. These copies leave out some clones; in studies compared against another copy, an unresolved V gene accounts for under half, and the cause of the remainder is not known. The sample table shows around 58,000 clones, and around 93% are seen once. The ten largest clones represent around 20% of the sample. The starting material was CD4+ or CD8+ T cells sorted from blood, obtained in a trial of the OX40 agonist ivuxolimab. These receptors came from an adult with an advanced solid tumor such as melanoma, head and neck, liver or kidney cancer.

For this clone: At one boundary the junction diverges from the germline segment, which might be a read error. This chain connects TRBV27 to TRBJ2-7; 8 bases match TRBD2. This CDR3 has 19 residues. Germline CDR1 and CDR2: MNHEY and SMNVEV (reference sequence). This CDR3 is CASSLYPPPAGETSFEQYF. The CDR3 bases are TGTGCCAGCAGTTTATACCCCCCTCCAGCGGGAGAGACCTCCTTCGAGCAGTACTTC.

Note on this clone: Germline is not matched at one junction end, which may reflect a read error. The chain recombines TRBV7-7 with TRBJ1-3; no clear D. The CDR3 totals 15 residues. Germline V CDR1 and CDR2: SSHAT, FNYEAQ (reference sequence). The DNA for the CDR3 is TGTGCTAGCAGCTTAGGGTGGGGATCCGGAAACACCATATATTTT. Translated, it gives CASSLGWGSGNTIYF.

J is TRBJ2-7 and V is TRBV7-9, with D possibly matching TRBD2 (6 bases). V was clipped by 5 bases and J by 7 bases, with 18 bases between them. CDR1 is SEHNR, CDR2 FQNEAQ, per germline (reference sequence). The CDR3 sequence is 14 residues long. CDR3 sequence reads: CASSPRDSPGEQYF. CDR3 bases: TGTGCCAGCAGCCCCCGGGACTCCCCGGGGGAGCAGTACTTC. Supplemented by reference TRBV7-9 and TRBJ2-7, the full variable domain reads DTGVSQNPRHKITKRGQNVTFRCDPISEHNRLYWYRQTLGQGPEFLTYFQNEAQLEKSRLLSDRFSAERPKGSFSTLEIQRTEQGDSAMYLCASSPRDSPGEQYFGPGTRLTVT.